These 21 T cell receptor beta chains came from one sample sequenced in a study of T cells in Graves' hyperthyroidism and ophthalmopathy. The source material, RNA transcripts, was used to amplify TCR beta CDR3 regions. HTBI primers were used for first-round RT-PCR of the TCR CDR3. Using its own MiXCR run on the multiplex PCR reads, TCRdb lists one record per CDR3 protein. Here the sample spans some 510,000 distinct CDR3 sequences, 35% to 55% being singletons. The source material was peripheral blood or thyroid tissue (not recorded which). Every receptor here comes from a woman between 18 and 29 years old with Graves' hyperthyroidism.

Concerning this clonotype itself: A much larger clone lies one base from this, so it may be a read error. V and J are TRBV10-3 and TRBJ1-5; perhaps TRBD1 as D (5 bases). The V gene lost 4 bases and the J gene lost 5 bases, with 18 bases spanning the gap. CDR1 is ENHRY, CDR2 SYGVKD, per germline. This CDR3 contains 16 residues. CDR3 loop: CAISGGGPQGDQPQHF. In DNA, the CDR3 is TGTGCCATCAGTGGGGGGGGACCTCAGGGCGATCAGCCCCAGCATTTT.

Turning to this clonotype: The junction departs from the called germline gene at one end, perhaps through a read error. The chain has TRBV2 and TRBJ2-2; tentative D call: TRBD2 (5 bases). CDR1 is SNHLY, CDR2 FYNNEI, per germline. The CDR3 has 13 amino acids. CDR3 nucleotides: TGTGCCAGCAGTGAAGAGAACACCGGGGAGCTGTCTTGG. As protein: CASSEENTGELSW.

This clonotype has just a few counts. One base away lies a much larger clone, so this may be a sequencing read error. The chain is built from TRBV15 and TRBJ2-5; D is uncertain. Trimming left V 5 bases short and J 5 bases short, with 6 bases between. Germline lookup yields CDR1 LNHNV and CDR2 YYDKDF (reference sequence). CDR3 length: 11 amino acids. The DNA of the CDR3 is TGTGCCACCAGCGGGCTGGAGACCCAGTACTTC. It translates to CATSGLETQYF. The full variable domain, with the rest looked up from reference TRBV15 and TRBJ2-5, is DAMVIQNPRYQVTQFGKPVTLSCSQTLNHNVMYWYQQKSSQAPKLLFHYYDKDFNNEADTPDNFQSRRPNTSFCFLDIRSPGLGDTAMYLCATSGLETQYFGPGTRLLVL.

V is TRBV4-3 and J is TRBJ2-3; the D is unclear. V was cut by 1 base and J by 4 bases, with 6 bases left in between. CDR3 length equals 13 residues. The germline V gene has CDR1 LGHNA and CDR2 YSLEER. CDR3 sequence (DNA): TGCGCCAGCAGCCAAGTCGCGGCAGATACGCAGTATTTT. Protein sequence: CASSQVAADTQYF.

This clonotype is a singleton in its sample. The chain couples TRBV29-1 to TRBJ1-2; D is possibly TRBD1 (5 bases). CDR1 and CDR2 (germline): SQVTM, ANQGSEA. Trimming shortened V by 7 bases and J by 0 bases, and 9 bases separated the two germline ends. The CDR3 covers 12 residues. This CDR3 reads CSGDGANYGYTF. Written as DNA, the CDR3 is TGCAGCGGGGACGGAGCTAACTATGGCTACACCTTC. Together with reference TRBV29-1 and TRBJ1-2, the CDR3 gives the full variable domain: SAVISQKPSRDICQRGTSLTIQCQVDSQVTMMFWYRQQPGQSLTLIATANQGSEATYESGFVIDKFPISRPNLTFSTLTVSNMSPEDSSIYLCSGDGANYGYTFGSGTRLTVV.

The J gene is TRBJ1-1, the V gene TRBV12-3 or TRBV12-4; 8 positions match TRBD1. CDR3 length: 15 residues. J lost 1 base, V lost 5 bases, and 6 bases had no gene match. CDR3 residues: CASSPRTGRNTEAFF. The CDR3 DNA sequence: TGTGCCAGCAGTCCCCGGACAGGGAGGAACACTGAAGCTTTCTTT.

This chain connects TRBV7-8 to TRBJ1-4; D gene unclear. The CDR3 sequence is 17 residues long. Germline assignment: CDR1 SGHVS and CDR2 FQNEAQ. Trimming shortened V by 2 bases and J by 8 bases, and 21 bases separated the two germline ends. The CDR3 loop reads CASSLLREIGVNEKLFF. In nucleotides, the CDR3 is TGTGCCAGCAGCTTATTAAGGGAAATTGGGGTTAACGAAAAACTGTTTTTT.

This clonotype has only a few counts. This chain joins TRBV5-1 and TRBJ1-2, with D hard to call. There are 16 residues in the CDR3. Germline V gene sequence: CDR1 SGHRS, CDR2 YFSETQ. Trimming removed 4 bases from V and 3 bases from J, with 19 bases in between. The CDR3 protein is CASSPDLTALYYGYTF. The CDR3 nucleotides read TGCGCCAGCAGCCCGGACCTCACGGCGTTGTACTATGGCTACACCTTC.

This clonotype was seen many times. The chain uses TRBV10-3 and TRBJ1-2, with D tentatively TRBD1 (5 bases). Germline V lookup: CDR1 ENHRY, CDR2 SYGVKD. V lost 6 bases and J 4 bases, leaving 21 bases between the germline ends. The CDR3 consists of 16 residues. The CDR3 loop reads CAIRQRGRGRSYGYTF. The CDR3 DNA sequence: TGTGCCATCAGGCAGAGAGGTAGGGGTAGGAGCTATGGCTACACCTTC.

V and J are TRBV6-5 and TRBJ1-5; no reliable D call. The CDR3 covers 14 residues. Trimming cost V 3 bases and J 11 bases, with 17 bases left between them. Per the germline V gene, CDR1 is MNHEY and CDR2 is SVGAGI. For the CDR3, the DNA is TGTGCCAGCAGTTATACTAGCGGTGGTGAGACCCAGCATTTT. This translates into CASSYTSGGETQHF.

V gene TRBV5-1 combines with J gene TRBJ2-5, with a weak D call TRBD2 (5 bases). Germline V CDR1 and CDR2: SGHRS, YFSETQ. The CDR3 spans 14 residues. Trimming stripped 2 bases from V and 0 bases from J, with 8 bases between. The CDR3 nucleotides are TGCGCCAGCAGCTTTGGGGAGTACCAAGAGACCCAGTACTTC. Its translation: CASSFGEYQETQYF.

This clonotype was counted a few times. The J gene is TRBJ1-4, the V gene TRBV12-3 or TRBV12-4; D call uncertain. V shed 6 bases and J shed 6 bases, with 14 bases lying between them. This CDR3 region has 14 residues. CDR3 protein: CASSQDQWDEKLFF. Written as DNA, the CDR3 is TGTGCCAGCAGCCAAGATCAGTGGGATGAAAAACTGTTTTTT.

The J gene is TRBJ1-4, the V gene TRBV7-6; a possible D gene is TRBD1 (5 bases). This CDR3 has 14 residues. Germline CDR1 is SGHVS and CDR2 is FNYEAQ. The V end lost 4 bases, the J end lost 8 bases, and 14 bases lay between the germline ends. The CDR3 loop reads CASSSTPGGEKLFF. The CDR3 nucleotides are TGTGCCAGCAGCTCAACGCCCGGGGGGGAAAAACTGTTTTTT.

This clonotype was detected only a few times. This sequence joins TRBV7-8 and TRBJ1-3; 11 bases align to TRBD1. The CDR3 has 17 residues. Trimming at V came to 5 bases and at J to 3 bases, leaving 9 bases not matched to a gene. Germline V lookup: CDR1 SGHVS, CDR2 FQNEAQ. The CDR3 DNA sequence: TGTGCCAGCAGCCTAAGTGGACAGGGGGCATTTGGAAACACCATATATTTT. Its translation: CASSLSGQGAFGNTIYF. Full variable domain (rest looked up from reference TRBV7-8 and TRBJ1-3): GAGVSQSPRYKVAKRGQDVALRCDPISGHVSLFWYQQALGQGPEFLTYFQNEAQLDKSGLPSDRFFAERPEGSVSTLKIQRTQQEDSAVYLCASSLSGQGAFGNTIYFGEGSWLTVV.

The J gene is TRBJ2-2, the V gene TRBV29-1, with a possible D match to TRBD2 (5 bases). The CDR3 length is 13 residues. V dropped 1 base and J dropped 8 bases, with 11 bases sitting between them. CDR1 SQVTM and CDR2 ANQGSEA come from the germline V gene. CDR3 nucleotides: TGCAGCGTTGAAGGTTGGACGGGAGGGGAGCTGTTTTTT. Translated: CSVEGWTGGELFF.

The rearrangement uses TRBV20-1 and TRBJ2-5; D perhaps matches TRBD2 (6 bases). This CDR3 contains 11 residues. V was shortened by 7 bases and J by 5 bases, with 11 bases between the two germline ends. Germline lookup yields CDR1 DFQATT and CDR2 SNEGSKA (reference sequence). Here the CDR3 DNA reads TGCAGTGAGACTAGATTCGAGACCCAGTACTTC. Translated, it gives CSETRFETQYF.

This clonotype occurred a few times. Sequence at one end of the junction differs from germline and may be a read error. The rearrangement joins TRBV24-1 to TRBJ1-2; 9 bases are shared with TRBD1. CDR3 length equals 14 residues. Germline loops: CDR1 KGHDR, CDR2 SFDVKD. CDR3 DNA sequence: TGTGCCAGCAGTTCGGACAGGGGTATGAATGGCTACACCTTC. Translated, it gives CASSSDRGMNGYTF.

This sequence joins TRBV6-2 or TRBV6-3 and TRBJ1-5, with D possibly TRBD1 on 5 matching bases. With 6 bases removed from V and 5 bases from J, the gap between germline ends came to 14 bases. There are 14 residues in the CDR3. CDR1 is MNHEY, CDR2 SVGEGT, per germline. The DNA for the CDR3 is TGTGCCAGCAGCAACCTAGACAGAGATCAGCCCCAGCATTTT. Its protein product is CASSNLDRDQPQHF.

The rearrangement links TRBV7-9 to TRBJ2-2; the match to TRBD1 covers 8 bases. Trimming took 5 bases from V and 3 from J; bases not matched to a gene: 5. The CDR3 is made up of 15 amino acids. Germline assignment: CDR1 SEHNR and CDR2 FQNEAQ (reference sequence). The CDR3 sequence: CASSGRQGYTGELFF. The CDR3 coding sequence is TGTGCCAGCAGCGGTAGACAGGGGTACACCGGGGAGCTGTTTTTT.

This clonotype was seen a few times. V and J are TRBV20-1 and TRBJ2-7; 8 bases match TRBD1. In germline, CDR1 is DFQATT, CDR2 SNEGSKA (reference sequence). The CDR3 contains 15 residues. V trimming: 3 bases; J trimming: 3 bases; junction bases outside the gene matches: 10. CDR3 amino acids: CSARGLGTGLYEQYF. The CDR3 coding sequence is TGCAGTGCTAGGGGTCTAGGGACAGGACTCTACGAGCAGTACTTC.

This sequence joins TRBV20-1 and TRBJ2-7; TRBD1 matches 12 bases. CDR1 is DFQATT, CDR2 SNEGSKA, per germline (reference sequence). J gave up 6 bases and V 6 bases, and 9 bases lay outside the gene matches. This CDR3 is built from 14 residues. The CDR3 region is CSAHRDRGQSEQYF. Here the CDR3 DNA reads TGCAGTGCGCACCGGGACAGGGGGCAGAGCGAGCAGTACTTC.